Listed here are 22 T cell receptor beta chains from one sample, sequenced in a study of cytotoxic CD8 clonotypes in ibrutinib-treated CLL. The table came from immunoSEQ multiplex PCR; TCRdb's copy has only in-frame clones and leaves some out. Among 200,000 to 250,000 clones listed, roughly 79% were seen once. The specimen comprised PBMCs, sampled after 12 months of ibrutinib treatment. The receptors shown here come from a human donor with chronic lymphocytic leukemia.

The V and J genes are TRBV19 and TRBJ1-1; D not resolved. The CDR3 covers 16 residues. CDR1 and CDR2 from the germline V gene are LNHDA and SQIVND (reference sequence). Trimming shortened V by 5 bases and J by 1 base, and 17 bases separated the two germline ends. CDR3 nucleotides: TGTGCCAGTAGTCTTATCTTCACGGCCAAGAACACTGAAGCTTTCTTT. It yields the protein CASSLIFTAKNTEAFF.

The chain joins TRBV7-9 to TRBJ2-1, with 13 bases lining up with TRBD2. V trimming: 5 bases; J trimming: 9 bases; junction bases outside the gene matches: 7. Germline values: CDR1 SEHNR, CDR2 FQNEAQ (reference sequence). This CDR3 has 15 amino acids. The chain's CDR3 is CASSTGLAGVGEQFF. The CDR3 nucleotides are TGTGCCAGCAGCACCGGACTAGCGGGGGTGGGTGAGCAGTTCTTC.

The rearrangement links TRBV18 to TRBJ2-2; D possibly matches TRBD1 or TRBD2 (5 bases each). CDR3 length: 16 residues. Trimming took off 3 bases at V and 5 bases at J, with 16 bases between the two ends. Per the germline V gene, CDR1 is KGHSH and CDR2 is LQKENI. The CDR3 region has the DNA TGTGCCAGCTCACCGCTTACCGGGACGCATACCGGGGAGCTGTTTTTT. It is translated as CASSPLTGTHTGELFF. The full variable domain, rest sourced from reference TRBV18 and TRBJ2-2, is NAGVMQNPRHLVRRRGQEARLRCSPMKGHSHVYWYRQLPEEGLKFMVYLQKENIIDESGMPKERFSAEFPKEGPSILRIQQVVRGDSAAYFCASSPLTGTHTGELFFGEGSRLTVL.

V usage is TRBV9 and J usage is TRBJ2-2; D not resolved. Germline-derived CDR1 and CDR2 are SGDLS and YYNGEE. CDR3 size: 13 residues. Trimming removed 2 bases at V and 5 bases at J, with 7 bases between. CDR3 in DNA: TGTGCCAGCAGCGTTCGAGTGACCGGGGAGCTGTTTTTT. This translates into CASSVRVTGELFF.

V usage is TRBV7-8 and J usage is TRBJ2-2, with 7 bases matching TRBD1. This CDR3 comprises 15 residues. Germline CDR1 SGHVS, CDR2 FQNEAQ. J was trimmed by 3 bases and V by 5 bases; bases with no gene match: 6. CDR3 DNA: TGTGCCAGCAGCCCCCGACAGGGTGACACCGGGGAGCTGTTTTTT. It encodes CASSPRQGDTGELFF.

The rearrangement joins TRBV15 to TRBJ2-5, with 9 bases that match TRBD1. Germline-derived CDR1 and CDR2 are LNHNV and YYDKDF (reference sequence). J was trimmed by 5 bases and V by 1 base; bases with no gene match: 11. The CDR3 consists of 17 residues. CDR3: CATSRGGFTGGGETQYF. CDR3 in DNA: TGTGCCACCAGCAGAGGAGGATTCACAGGGGGCGGGGAGACCCAGTACTTC.

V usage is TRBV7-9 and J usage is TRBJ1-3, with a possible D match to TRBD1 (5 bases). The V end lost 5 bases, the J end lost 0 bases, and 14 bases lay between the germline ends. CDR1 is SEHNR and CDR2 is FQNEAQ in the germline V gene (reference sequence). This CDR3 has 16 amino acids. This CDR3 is CASSPRQGASGNTIYF. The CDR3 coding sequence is TGTGCCAGCAGCCCGAGGCAGGGCGCCTCTGGAAACACCATATATTTT.

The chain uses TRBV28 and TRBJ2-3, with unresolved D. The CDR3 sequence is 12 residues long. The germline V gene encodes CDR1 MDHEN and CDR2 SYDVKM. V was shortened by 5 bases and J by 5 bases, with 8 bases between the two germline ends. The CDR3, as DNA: TGTGCCAGCAGTCCACTGGGAGATACGCAGTATTTT. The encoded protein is CASSPLGDTQYF.

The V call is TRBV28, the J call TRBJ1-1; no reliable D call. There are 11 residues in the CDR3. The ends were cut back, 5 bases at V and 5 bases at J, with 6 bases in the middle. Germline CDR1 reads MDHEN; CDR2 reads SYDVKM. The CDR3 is CASSTGTEAFF. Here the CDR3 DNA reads TGTGCCAGCAGTACGGGTACTGAAGCTTTCTTT.

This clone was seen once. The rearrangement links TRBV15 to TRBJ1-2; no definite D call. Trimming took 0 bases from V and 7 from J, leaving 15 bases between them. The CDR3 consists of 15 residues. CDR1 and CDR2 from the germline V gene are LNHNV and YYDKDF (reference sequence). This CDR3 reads CATSRDLADGGGYTF. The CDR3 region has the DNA TGTGCCACCAGCAGAGATCTCGCAGATGGCGGTGGCTACACCTTC.

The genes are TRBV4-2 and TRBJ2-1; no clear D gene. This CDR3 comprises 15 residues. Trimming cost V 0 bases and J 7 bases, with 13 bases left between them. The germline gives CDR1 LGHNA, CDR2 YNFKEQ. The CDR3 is CASSQEAYLRNEQFF. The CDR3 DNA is TGTGCCAGCAGCCAAGAAGCGTACTTAAGGAATGAGCAGTTCTTC.

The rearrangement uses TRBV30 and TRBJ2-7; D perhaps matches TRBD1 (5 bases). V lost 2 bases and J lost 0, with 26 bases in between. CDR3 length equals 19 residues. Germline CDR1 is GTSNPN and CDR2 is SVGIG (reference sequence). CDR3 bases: TGTGCCTGGAGTCCGCCGACAGAATACGGAGTTCCAAGCTCCTACGAGCAGTACTTC. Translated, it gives CAWSPPTEYGVPSSYEQYF.

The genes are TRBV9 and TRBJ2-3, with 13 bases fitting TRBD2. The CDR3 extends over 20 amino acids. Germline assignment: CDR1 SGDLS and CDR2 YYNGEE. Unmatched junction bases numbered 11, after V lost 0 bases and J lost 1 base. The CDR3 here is CASSVGSGTSGDRGTDTQYF. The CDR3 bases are TGTGCCAGCAGCGTAGGGTCCGGGACTAGCGGGGATAGGGGCACAGATACGCAGTATTTT.

The CDR3 is CASQRGLQNTGELFF. The CDR3, as DNA: TGTGCCAGCCAAAGGGGTTTACAGAACACCGGGGAGCTGTTTTTT. The rearrangement links TRBV5-4 to TRBJ2-2; tentative D call: TRBD1 (5 bases). Trimming stripped 7 bases from V and 1 base from J, with 14 bases between. Germline-derived CDR1 and CDR2 are SGHNT and YYREEE (reference sequence). This CDR3 is 15 amino acids long.

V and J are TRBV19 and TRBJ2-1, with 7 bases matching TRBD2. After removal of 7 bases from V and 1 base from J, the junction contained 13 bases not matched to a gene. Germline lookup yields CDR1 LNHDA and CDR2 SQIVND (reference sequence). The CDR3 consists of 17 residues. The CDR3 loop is CASKDGSSGRSYNEQFF. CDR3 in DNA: TGTGCCAGTAAAGACGGATCTAGCGGTCGATCCTACAATGAGCAGTTCTTC.

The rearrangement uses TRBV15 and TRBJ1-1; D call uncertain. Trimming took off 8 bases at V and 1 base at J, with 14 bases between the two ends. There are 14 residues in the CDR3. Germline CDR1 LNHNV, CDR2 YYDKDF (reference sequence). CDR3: CATHRLGRNTEAFF. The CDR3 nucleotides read TGTGCCACCCATAGGCTCGGGCGGAACACTGAAGCTTTCTTT. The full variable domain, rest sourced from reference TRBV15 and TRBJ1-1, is DAMVIQNPRYQVTQFGKPVTLSCSQTLNHNVMYWYQQKSSQAPKLLFHYYDKDFNNEADTPDNFQSRRPNTSFCFLDIRSPGLGDTAMYLCATHRLGRNTEAFFGQGTRLTVV.

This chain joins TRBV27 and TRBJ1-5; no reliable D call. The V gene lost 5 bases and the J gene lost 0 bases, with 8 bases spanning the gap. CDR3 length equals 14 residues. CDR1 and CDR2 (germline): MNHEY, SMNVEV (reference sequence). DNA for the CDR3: TGTGCCAGCAGTCGGTCATATAGCAATCAGCCCCAGCATTTT. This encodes CASSRSYSNQPQHF.

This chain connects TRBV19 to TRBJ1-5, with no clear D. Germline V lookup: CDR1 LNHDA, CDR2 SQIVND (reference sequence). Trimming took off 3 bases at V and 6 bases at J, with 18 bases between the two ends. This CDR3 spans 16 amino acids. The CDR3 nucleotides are TGTGCCAGTAGTATTTCGCCAACCCAGATGGGTCAGCCCCAGCATTTT. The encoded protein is CASSISPTQMGQPQHF.

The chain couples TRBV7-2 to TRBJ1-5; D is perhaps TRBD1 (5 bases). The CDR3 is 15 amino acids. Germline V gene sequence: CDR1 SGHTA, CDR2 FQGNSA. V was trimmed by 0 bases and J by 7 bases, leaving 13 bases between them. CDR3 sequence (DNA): TGTGCCAGCAGCTTAGCCGGCAGGGAGGAGCAGCCCCAGCATTTT. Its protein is CASSLAGREEQPQHF.

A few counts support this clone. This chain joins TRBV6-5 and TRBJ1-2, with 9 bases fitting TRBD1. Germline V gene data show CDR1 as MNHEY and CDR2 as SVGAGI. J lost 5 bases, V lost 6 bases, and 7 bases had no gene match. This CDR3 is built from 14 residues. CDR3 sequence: CASSSGTGRYGYTF. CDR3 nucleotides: TGTGCCAGCAGCTCCGGGACAGGGCGGTATGGCTACACCTTC.

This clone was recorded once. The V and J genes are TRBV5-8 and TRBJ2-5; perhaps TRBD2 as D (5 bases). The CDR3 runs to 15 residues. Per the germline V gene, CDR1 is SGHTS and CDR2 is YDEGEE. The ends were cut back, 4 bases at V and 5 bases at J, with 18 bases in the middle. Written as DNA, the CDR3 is TGTGCCAGCAGCCCTAGGCCGGGCGGCGGGGAGACCCAGTACTTC. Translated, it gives CASSPRPGGGETQYF.

CDR3 protein: CASSVLAGGTDTQYF. Here the CDR3 DNA reads TGTGCCAGCAGCGTTTTGGCGGGAGGTACGGATACGCAGTATTTT. V and J are TRBV9 and TRBJ2-3; 8 nucleotides align to TRBD2. V lost 2 bases to trimming and J lost 6 bases; unmatched junction nucleotides: 8. This CDR3 contains 15 residues. Germline V gene lookup returns CDR1 SGDLS and CDR2 YYNGEE.